One and the same sample provided the 22 T cell receptor beta chains below, sequenced in a study of OX40 agonist ivuxolimab in advanced cancers. Library generation was performed with the immunoSEQ multiplex PCR assay. TCRdb took over this immuneACCESS table, retaining in-frame rearrangements with V and J assigned. Such tables are incomplete; in checked studies, under half of the missing clones stem from an unresolved V gene, and the remainder is unexplained. Across this sample there are approximately 68,000 clones, with approximately 82% seen only once. Jointly, the top ten make up 6.5% to 7.5% of the sample. Source: CD4+ or CD8+ T cells sorted from blood, taken in a trial of the OX40 agonist ivuxolimab. Every receptor here comes from an adult with an advanced solid tumor such as melanoma, head and neck, liver or kidney cancer.

The chain couples TRBV5-3 to TRBJ2-5; D uncertain. Being an ORF, TRBV5-3 has a function that is uncertain. Trimming took off 2 bases at V and 1 base at J, with 9 bases between the two ends. This CDR3 has 14 residues. The CDR3 DNA follows: TGTGCCAGAAGCTTATCCCCTGCCCAAGAGACCCAGTACTTC. It yields the protein CARSLSPAQETQYF.

The chain is built from TRBV13 and TRBJ2-3; D uncertain. Germline CDR1 is PRHDT and CDR2 is FYEKMQ (reference sequence). V lost 1 base to trimming and J lost 4 bases, with 3 bases between them. The CDR3 totals 12 residues. In DNA, the CDR3 is TGTGCCAGCAGCTTAGTCGCAGATACGCAGTATTTT. It yields the protein CASSLVADTQYF.

The J gene is TRBJ2-5, the V gene TRBV5-1; possibly TRBD1 or TRBD2 for D (6 bases each). CDR3 length: 14 amino acids. V lost 1 base and J 7 bases, leaving 14 bases between the germline ends. Per the germline V gene, CDR1 is SGHRS and CDR2 is YFSETQ. CDR3 region: CASSLIPGEVTQYF. CDR3 nucleotide sequence: TGCGCCAGCAGCTTGATCCCAGGGGAGGTGACCCAGTACTTC.

The J gene is TRBJ1-2, the V gene TRBV7-9; D unresolved. CDR3 length equals 14 residues. Germline CDR1 and CDR2: SEHNR and FQNEAQ (reference sequence). Trimming took 1 base from V and 5 from J, leaving 11 bases between them. The CDR3 DNA is TGTGCCAGCAGCTTAGGGGGAGGATTTTATGGCTACACCTTC. The encoded protein is CASSLGGGFYGYTF. Full variable domain (remainder filled in from reference TRBV7-9 and TRBJ1-2): DTGVSQNPRHKITKRGQNVTFRCDPISEHNRLYWYRQTLGQGPEFLTYFQNEAQLEKSRLLSDRFSAERPKGSFSTLEIQRTEQGDSAMYLCASSLGGGFYGYTFGSGTRLTVV.

J is TRBJ2-7 and V is TRBV28, with 10 bases fitting TRBD1. Germline CDR1 MDHEN, CDR2 SYDVKM. The trim removed 5 bases at V and 9 bases at J, leaving 13 bases unmatched. CDR3 length equals 15 residues. CDR3 in amino acids: CASSTRQGAGPRQYV. The DNA of the CDR3 is TGTGCCAGCAGTACGCGACAGGGGGCCGGGCCGCGGCAGTACGTC.

This chain uses TRBV7-2 with TRBJ1-5, with a tentative D call TRBD1 (5 bases). Trimming left V 6 bases short and J 0 bases short, with 18 bases between. From germline, CDR1 is SGHTA and CDR2 FQGNSA. This CDR3 contains 17 residues. The CDR3 here is CASSWDGTPYSNQPQHF. CDR3 nucleotide sequence: TGTGCCAGCAGTTGGGACGGTACCCCTTATAGCAATCAGCCCCAGCATTTT.

A single count supports this clone. The J gene is TRBJ2-7, the V gene TRBV4-2; 14 positions match TRBD2. CDR1 is LGHNA, CDR2 YNFKEQ, per germline. The CDR3 is 16 residues long. The junction had 6 bases not matched to a gene; V was cut back by 3 bases and J by 5 bases. This CDR3 reads CASSHPGLAGGDEQYF. As DNA, the CDR3 is TGTGCCAGCAGCCATCCCGGACTAGCGGGAGGCGACGAGCAGTACTTC.

J is TRBJ2-7 and V is TRBV18, with D possibly matching TRBD1 (6 bases). The germline gives CDR1 KGHSH, CDR2 LQKENI. Between the trimmed V and J ends, which lost 3 bases and 0 bases, there was a span of 12 bases. This CDR3 region has 15 residues. CDR3 region: CASSPPTGLSYEQYF. The CDR3 DNA follows: TGTGCCAGCTCACCCCCTACAGGGCTCTCCTACGAGCAGTACTTC. Full variable domain (remainder filled in from reference TRBV18 and TRBJ2-7): NAGVMQNPRHLVRRRGQEARLRCSPMKGHSHVYWYRQLPEEGLKFMVYLQKENIIDESGMPKERFSAEFPKEGPSILRIQQVVRGDSAAYFCASSPPTGLSYEQYFGPGTRLTVT.

This rearrangement joins TRBV5-5 to TRBJ1-1; D uncertain. Germline V gene lookup returns CDR1 SGHKS and CDR2 YYEKEE (reference sequence). The CDR3 has 14 amino acids. V lost 0 bases and J lost 1, with 7 bases in between. The CDR3 DNA reads as TGTGCCAGCAGCTTGGGGCGGGCGAACACTGAAGCTTTCTTT. Its protein is CASSLGRANTEAFF.

V gene TRBV11-2 combines with J gene TRBJ2-2; D might be TRBD2 (6 bases). Looked up from germline, CDR1 is SGHAT and CDR2 is FQNNGV. The CDR3 runs 13 residues. Trimming took off 7 bases at V and 6 bases at J, with 12 bases between the two ends. The CDR3 loop reads CASKRGSAGELFF. CDR3 bases: TGTGCCAGCAAACGGGGGTCCGCCGGGGAGCTGTTTTTT.

V usage is TRBV28 and J usage is TRBJ2-5, with TRBD1 matching 9 bases. V shed 8 bases, J shed 7 bases, and the junction held 14 bases outside the gene matches. The CDR3 spans 15 residues. Germline V CDR1 and CDR2: MDHEN, SYDVKM. The CDR3, as DNA: TGTGCCAGCGGACAGGGGCTCTCCCTGGCGGGGACCCAGTACTTC. Protein: CASGQGLSLAGTQYF.

This rearrangement joins TRBV7-3 to TRBJ2-2; D is perhaps TRBD1 or TRBD2 (5 bases each). V was shortened by 1 base and J by 7 bases, with 10 bases between the two germline ends. This CDR3 has 14 amino acids. Germline V gives CDR1 SGHTA, CDR2 FQGTGA. The DNA of the CDR3 is TGTGCCAGCAGCTTAAGAGGGGCGGACGGGGAGCTGTTTTTT. The encoded protein is CASSLRGADGELFF. The full variable domain, completed using reference TRBV7-3 and TRBJ2-2, is GAGVSQTPSNKVTEKGKYVELRCDPISGHTALYWYRQSLGQGPEFLIYFQGTGAADDSGLPNDRFFAVRPEGSVSTLKIQRTERGDSAVYLCASSLRGADGELFFGEGSRLTVL.

CDR3 loop: CATRQGGSYNEQFF. CDR3 coding DNA: TGTGCCACCAGACAGGGAGGCTCCTACAATGAGCAGTTCTTC. V is TRBV15 and J is TRBJ2-1; D may be TRBD1 or TRBD2 (6 bases each). CDR3 length: 14 amino acids. Germline V CDR1 and CDR2: LNHNV, YYDKDF (reference sequence). The V end lost 6 bases, the J end lost 0 bases, and 9 bases lay between the germline ends.

The chain recombines TRBV19 with TRBJ2-3; no firm D call. V lost 2 bases and J lost 4, with 7 bases in between. CDR3 length: 13 residues. Germline assignment: CDR1 LNHDA and CDR2 SQIVND (reference sequence). DNA for the CDR3: TGTGCCAGTAGTATATCTGTAGCAGATACGCAGTATTTT. This translates into CASSISVADTQYF.

This CDR3 is CASSVGEPQHF. The CDR3 bases are TGTGCCAGCAGCGTAGGTGAACCCCAGCATTTT. The chain couples TRBV9 to TRBJ1-5; D remains ambiguous. Germline-derived CDR1 and CDR2 are SGDLS and YYNGEE. This CDR3 is built from 11 residues. Trimming removed 0 bases from V and 10 bases from J, with 5 bases in between.

The genes are TRBV6-5 and TRBJ1-1; possibly TRBD1 for D (5 bases). This CDR3 is built from 13 residues. V shed 3 bases and J shed 4 bases, with 9 bases lying between them. Germline CDR1 is MNHEY and CDR2 is SVGAGI. In DNA, the CDR3 is TGTGCCAGCAGTTATTTCGGGGGCACTGAAGCTTTCTTT. The encoded protein is CASSYFGGTEAFF.

V gene TRBV15 combines with J gene TRBJ2-1; D ambiguous. Trimming pared 8 bases from V and 0 bases from J, leaving 8 bases between. The germline V gene has CDR1 LNHNV and CDR2 YYDKDF (reference sequence). CDR3 length: 13 residues. The CDR3 DNA is TGTGCCACCTCTAGGGCCTCCTACAATGAGCAGTTCTTC. As protein: CATSRASYNEQFF.

This chain uses TRBV2 with TRBJ1-4; D is ambiguous. Germline V CDR1 and CDR2: SNHLY, FYNNEI. CDR3 size: 14 residues. Trimming took 6 bases from V and 4 from J, leaving 12 bases between them. The CDR3 sequence is CASRLRVLNEKLFF. In nucleotides, the CDR3 is TGTGCCAGCAGGCTCCGGGTCCTTAATGAAAAACTGTTTTTT.

The chain recombines TRBV18 with TRBJ2-1; TRBD1 matches at 9 bases. This CDR3 is 14 amino acids long. The junction had 5 bases not matched to a gene; V was cut back by 2 bases and J by 9 bases. Germline lookup yields CDR1 KGHSH and CDR2 LQKENI. The CDR3 loop reads CASSPIRQGGEQFF. As DNA, the CDR3 is TGTGCCAGCTCACCAATACGACAGGGGGGTGAGCAGTTCTTC.

The chain combines TRBV10-3 with TRBJ2-7, with 11 bases aligning to TRBD2. Germline lookup yields CDR1 ENHRY and CDR2 SYGVKD. The ends lost 4 bases at V and 3 bases at J; junction bases unmatched: 14. This CDR3 has 18 residues. This CDR3 is CAISGSPLAGGADYEQYF. The CDR3 DNA reads TGTGCCATCAGTGGCTCCCCTCTAGCGGGAGGTGCGGACTACGAGCAGTACTTC.

CDR3 coding DNA: TGTGCCAGCAGTGAATGGCCCCGGGGCACCGGGGAGCTGTTTTTT. Translating it yields CASSEWPRGTGELFF. The V call is TRBV6-1, the J call TRBJ2-2; D is perhaps TRBD2 (5 bases). CDR1 and CDR2 (germline): MNHNS, SASEGT. The length of the CDR3 is 15 residues. Between the trimmed V and J ends, which lost 2 bases and 4 bases, there was a span of 11 bases.

V and J are TRBV2 and TRBJ1-1; D gene ambiguous. The V end was cut by 6 bases, the J end by 0 bases, with 8 bases between. Germline CDR1 and CDR2: SNHLY and FYNNEI. The CDR3 sequence is 13 residues long. CDR3 nucleotides: TGTGCCAGCAGGGAGCAAATGAACACTGAAGCTTTCTTT. Amino acids: CASREQMNTEAFF.